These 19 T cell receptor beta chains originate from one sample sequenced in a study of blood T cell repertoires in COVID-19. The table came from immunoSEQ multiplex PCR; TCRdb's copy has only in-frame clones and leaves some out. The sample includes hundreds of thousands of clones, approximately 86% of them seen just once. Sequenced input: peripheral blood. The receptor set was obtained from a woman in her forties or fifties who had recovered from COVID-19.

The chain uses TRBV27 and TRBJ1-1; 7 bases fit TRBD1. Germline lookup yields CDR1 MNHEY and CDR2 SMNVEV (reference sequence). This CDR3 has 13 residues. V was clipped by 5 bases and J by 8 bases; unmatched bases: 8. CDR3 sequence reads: CASSLTWTGEAFF. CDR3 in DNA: TGTGCCAGCAGTCTAACCTGGACAGGAGAAGCTTTCTTT.

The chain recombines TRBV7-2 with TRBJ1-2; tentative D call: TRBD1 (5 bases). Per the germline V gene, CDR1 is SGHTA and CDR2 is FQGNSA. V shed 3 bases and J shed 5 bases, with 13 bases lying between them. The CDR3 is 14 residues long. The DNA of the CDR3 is TGTGCCAGCAGCTTTATGGGGCTAGGATATGGCTACACCTTC. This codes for CASSFMGLGYGYTF. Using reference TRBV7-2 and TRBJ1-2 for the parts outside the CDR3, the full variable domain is GAGVSQSPSNKVTEKGKDVELRCDPISGHTALYWYRQSLGQGLEFLIYFQGNSAPDKSGLPSDRFSAERTGGSVSTLTIQRTQQEDSAVYLCASSFMGLGYGYTFGSGTRLTVV.

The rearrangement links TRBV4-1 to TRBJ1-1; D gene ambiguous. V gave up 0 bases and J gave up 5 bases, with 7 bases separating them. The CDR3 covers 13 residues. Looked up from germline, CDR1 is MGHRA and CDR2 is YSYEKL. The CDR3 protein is CASSQDEETEAFF. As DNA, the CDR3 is TGCGCCAGCAGCCAAGATGAGGAAACTGAAGCTTTCTTT.

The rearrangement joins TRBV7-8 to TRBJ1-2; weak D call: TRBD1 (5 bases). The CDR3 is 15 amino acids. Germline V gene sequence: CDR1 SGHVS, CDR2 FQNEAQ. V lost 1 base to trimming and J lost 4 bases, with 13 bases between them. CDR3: CASSLGGSTSYGYTF. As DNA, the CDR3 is TGTGCCAGCAGCTTAGGGGGCAGTACCTCCTATGGCTACACCTTC.

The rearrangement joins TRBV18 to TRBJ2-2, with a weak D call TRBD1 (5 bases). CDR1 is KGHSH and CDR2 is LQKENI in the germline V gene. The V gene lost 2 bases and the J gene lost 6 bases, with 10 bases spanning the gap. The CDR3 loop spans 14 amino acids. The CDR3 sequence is CASSPSQGSGELFF. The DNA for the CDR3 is TGTGCCAGCTCACCAAGTCAGGGCTCCGGGGAGCTGTTTTTT.

In DNA form, the CDR3 reads TGTGCCAGCAGGGGACTAGCGGGGGTGGAGACCCAGTACTTC. It yields the protein CASRGLAGVETQYF. The chain is built from TRBV2 and TRBJ2-5, with TRBD2 matching 14 bases. Germline V CDR1 and CDR2: SNHLY, FYNNEI. The CDR3 spans 14 residues. The V segment lost 6 bases and the J segment 5 bases; nucleotides outside the gene matches: 2.

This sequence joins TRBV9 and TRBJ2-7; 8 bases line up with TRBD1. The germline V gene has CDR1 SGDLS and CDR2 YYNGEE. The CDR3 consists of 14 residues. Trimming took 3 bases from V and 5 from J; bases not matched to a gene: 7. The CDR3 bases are TGTGCCAGCAGCGCCGGACAGGGAGGCAACGAGCAGTACTTC. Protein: CASSAGQGGNEQYF.

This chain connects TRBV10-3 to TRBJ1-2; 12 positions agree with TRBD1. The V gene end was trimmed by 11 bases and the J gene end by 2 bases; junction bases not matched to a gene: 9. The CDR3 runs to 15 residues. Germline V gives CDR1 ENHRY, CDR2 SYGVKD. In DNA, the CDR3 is TGTGCCTCAGAGCGGGACAGGGGGCAGAACTATGGCTACACCTTC. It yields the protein CASERDRGQNYGYTF.

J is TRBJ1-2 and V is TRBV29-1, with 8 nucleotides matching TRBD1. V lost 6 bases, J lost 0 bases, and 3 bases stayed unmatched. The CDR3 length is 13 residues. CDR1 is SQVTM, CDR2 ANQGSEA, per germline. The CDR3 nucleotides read TGCAGCGTCCTACAGGGGGCTAACTATGGCTACACCTTC. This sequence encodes CSVLQGANYGYTF.

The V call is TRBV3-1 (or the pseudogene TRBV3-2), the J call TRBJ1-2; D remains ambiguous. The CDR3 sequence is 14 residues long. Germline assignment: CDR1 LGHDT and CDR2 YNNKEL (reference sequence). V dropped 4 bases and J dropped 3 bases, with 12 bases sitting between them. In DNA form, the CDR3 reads TGTGCCAGCAGCCCCCGGTGGCAGGACTATGGCTACACCTTC. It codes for CASSPRWQDYGYTF.

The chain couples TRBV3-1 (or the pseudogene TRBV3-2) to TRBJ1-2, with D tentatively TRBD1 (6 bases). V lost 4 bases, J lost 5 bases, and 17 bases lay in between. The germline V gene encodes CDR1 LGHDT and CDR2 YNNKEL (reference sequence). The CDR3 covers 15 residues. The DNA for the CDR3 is TGTGCCAGCAGCCTTGAGGGGGAGGGGGGTTATGGCTACACCTTC. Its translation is CASSLEGEGGYGYTF.

The CDR3 is CASSYRQGGYLQEQFF. The CDR3 nucleotides read TGTGCCAGCAGTTACAGACAGGGTGGGTATTTACAGGAGCAGTTCTTC. The J gene is TRBJ2-1, the V gene TRBV6-6; TRBD1 matches 7 bases. The V gene end was trimmed by 2 bases and the J gene end by 10 bases; junction bases not matched to a gene: 14. The CDR3 has 16 amino acids. Germline V lookup: CDR1 MNHNY, CDR2 SVGAGI (reference sequence).

Here the CDR3 DNA reads TGTGCCAGCAGCTTCTTCACAGGAGCAATCCAAGAGACCCAGTACTTC. Translated, it gives CASSFFTGAIQETQYF. This sequence joins TRBV7-2 and TRBJ2-5; weak D call: TRBD1 (5 bases). V shed 3 bases and J shed 1 base, with 15 bases lying between them. Germline-derived CDR1 and CDR2 are SGHTA and FQGNSA. The CDR3 is 16 residues long. The complete variable domain, with remaining parts taken from reference TRBV7-2 and TRBJ2-5, reads GAGVSQSPSNKVTEKGKDVELRCDPISGHTALYWYRQSLGQGLEFLIYFQGNSAPDKSGLPSDRFSAERTGGSVSTLTIQRTQQEDSAVYLCASSFFTGAIQETQYFGPGTRLLVL.

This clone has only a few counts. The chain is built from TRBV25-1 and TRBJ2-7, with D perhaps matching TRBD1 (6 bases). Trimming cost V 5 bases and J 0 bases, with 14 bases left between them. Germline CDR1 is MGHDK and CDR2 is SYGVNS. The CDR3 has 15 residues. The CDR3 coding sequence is TGTGCCAGCAGTTGGGGGACATTGACCTCCTACGAGCAGTACTTC. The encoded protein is CASSWGTLTSYEQYF.

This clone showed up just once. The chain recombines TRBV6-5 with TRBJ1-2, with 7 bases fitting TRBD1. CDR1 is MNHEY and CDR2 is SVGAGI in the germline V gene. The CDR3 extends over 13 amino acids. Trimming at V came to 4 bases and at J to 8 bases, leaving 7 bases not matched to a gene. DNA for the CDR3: TGTGCCAGCAGTTTGGGGACAGCCTTAGGCTACACCTTC. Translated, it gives CASSLGTALGYTF.

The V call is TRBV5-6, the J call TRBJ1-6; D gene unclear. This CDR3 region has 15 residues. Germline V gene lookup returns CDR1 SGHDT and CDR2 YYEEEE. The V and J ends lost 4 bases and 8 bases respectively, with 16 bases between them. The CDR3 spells CASSPPRGGDSPLHF. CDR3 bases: TGTGCCAGCAGCCCCCCCCGGGGAGGAGATTCACCCCTCCACTTT.

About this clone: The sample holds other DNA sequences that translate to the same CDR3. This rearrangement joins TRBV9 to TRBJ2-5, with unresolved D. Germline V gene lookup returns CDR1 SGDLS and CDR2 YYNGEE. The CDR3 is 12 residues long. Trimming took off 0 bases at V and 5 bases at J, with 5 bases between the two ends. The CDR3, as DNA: TGTGCCAGCAGCGTAGGCGGCGAGACCCAGTACTTC. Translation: CASSVGGETQYF. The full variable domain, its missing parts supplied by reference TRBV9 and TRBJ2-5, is DSGVTQTPKHLITATGQRVTLRCSPRSGDLSVYWYQQSLDQGLQFLIQYYNGEERAKGNILERFSAQQFPDLHSELNLSSLELGDSALYFCASSVGGETQYFGPGTRLLVL.

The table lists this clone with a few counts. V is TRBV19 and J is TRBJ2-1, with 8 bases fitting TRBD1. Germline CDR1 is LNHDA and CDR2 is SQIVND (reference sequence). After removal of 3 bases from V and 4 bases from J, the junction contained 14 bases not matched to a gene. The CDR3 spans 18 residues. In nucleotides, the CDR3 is TGTGCCAGTAGTATTACAGGGGGGACTCGGACACTATACAATGAGCAGTTCTTC. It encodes CASSITGGTRTLYNEQFF.

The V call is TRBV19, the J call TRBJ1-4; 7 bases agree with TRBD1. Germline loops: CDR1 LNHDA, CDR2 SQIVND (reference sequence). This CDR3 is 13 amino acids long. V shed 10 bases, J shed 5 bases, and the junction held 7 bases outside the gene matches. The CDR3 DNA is TGTGCCACAAGGACAGGTCAAAATGAAAAACTGTTTTTT. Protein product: CATRTGQNEKLFF.